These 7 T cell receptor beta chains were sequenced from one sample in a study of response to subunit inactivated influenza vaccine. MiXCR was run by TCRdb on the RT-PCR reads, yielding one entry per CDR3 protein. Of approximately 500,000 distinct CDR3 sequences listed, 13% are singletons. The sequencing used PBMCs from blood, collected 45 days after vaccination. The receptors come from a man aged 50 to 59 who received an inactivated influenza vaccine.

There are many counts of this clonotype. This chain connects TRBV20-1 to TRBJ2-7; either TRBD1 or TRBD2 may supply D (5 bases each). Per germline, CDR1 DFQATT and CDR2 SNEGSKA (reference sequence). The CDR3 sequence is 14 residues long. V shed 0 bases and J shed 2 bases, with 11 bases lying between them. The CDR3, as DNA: TGCAGTGCTAGAGAGGGGACGCTTACCTACGAGCAGTACTTC. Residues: CSAREGTLTYEQYF.

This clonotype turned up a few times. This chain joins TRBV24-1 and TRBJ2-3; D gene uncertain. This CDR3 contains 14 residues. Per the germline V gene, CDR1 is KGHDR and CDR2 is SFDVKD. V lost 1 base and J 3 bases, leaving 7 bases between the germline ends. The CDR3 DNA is TGTGCCACCAGTGATTTCGCGGTTACAGATACGCAGTATTTT. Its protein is CATSDFAVTDTQYF.

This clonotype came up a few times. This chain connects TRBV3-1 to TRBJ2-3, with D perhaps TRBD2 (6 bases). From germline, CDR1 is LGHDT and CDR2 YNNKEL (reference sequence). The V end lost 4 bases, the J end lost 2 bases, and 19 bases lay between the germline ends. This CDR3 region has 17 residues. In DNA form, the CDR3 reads TGTGCCAGCAGCCCCAATGGGTTCGGGGGAAACACAGATACGCAGTATTTT. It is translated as CASSPNGFGGNTDTQYF.

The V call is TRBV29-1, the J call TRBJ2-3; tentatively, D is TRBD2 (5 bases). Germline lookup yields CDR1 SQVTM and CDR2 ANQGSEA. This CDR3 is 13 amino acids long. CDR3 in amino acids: CTLMTIATDTQYF. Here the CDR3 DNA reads TGCACCCTAATGACCATAGCGACAGATACGCAGTATTTT.

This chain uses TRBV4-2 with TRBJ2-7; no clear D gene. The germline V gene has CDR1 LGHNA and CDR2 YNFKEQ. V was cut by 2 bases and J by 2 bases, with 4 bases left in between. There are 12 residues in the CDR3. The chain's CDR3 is CASSQTPYEQYF. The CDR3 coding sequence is TGTGCCAGCAGCCAAACCCCCTACGAGCAGTACTTC.

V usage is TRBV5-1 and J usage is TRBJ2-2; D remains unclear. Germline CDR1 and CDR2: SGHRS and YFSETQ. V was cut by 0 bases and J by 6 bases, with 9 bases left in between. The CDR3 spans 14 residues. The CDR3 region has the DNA TGCGCCAGCAGCTTGGTTCGGAGTCCCGGGGAGCTGTTTTTT. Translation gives CASSLVRSPGELFF. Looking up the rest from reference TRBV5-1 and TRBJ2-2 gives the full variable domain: KAGVTQTPRYLIKTRGQQVTLSCSPISGHRSVSWYQQTPGQGLQFLFEYFSETQRNKGNFPGRFSGRQFSNSRSEMNVSTLELGDSALYLCASSLVRSPGELFFGEGSRLTVL.

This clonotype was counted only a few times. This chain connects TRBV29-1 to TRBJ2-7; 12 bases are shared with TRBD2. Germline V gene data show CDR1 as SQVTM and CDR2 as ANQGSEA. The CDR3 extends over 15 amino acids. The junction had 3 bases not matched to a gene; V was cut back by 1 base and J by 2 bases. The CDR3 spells CSVEGSSGGAYEQYF. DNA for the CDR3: TGCAGCGTTGAAGGGTCTAGCGGGGGGGCCTACGAGCAGTACTTC.